The T cell receptor (beta chain) under discussion was sequenced for a study of identical twins. Study conclusions and caveats: The analysis was cross-sectional rather than longitudinal within donors.

TCRdb fed the 5' RACE reads into MiXCR, producing one record per CDR3 protein. The sample lists 500,000 to 550,000 distinct CDR3 sequences; less than 25% were seen once. With respect to this clonotype: The antigen remains undetermined.

In germline, CDR1 is SGHTA, CDR2 FQGNSA. CDR3 length: 16 amino acids. V was trimmed by 5 bases and J by 2 bases, leaving 16 bases between them. This sample also belongs to another study, concerning T cells expressing NK-cell markers. That study adds: Among the experiments, several used an anti-gamma-delta TCR antibody to restrict sorting to alpha-beta TCR T cells.

This sequence joins TRBV7-2 and TRBJ2-1; a possible D gene is TRBD1 (5 bases). Sequencing was done on a sample of CD4+ T cells sorted from blood. This clonotype was obtained from a woman between 18 and 29 years old in good health. CDR3 sequence (DNA): TGTGCCAGCAGCCAACGAGCAGGGTACGCCTACAATGAGCAGTTCTTC. It encodes CASSQRAGYAYNEQFF.